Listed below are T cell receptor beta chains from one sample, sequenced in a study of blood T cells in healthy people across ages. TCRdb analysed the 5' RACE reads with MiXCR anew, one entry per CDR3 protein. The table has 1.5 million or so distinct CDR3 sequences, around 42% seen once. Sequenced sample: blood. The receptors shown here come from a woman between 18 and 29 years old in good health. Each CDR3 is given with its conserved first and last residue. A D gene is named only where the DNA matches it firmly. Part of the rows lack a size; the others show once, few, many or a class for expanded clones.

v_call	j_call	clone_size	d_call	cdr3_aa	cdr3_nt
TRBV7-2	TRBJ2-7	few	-	CASSLDGAGLFYEQYF	TGTGCCAGCAGCTTAGACGGAGCGGGCTTGTTCTACGAGCAGTACTTC
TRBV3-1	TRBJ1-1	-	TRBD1	CASSQRQGGNTEAFF	TGTGCCAGCAGCCAACGACAGGGGGGGAACACTGAAGCTTTCTTT
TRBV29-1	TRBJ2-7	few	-	CSVPARGSEQYF	TGCAGCGTTCCCGCCCGGGGGAGCGAGCAGTACTTC
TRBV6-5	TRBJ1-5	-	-	CAGSDGQGSNQPQHF	TGTGCCGGCAGTGACGGTCAAGGTAGCAATCAGCCCCAGCATTTT
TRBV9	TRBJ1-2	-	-	CASSARGLFDGYTF	TGTGCCAGCAGCGCCCGGGGACTATTTGATGGCTACACCTTC
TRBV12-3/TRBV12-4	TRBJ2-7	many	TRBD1	CASSSGQGADEQYF	TGTGCCAGCAGTTCGGGTCAGGGGGCCGACGAGCAGTACTTC
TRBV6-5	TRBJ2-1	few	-	CASSQLETSYNERQFF	TGTGCCAGCAGTCAACTAGAGACTTCATACAATGAGCGGCAGTTCTTC
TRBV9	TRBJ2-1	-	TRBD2	CASSISAGGYNEQFF	TGTGCCAGCAGCATCTCGGCGGGGGGCTACAATGAGCAGTTCTTC
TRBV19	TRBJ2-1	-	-	CASSILGLSEQFF	TGTGCCAGTAGTATTCTAGGGCTCTCTGAGCAGTTCTTC
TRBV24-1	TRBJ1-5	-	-	CATSVGGTPNQPQHF	TGTGCCACCAGTGTCGGCGGGACACCAAATCAGCCCCAGCATTTT
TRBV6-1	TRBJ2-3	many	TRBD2	CASSELAGVGADTQYF	TGTGCCAGCAGTGAACTAGCGGGAGTTGGGGCAGATACGCAGTATTTT
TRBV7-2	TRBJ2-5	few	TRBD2	CASSLGEAGGRETQYF	TGTGCCAGCAGCTTAGGGGAGGCGGGGGGGCGAGAGACCCAGTACTTC
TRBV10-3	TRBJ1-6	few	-	CAIREGSSDSPLHF	TGTGCCATCAGAGAAGGGAGTAGTGATTCACCCCTCCACTTT
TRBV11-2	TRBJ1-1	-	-	CASSLSLMNTEAFF	TGTGCCAGCAGCTTAAGCCTAATGAACACTGAAGCTTTCTTT
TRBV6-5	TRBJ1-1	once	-	CASSYSEGDTEAFF	TGTGCCAGCAGTTACTCGGAAGGGGACACTGAAGCTTTCTTT
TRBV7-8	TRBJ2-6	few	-	CASSSPRAGANVLTF	TGTGCCAGCAGCTCACCGAGGGCTGGGGCCAACGTCCTGACTTTC
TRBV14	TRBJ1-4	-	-	CASSQEITRDSEKLFF	TGTGCCAGCAGCCAAGAGATAACCAGGGATTCTGAAAAACTGTTTTTT
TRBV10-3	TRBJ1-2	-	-	CVISEGRASQTYTF	TGTGTCATCAGTGAGGGGAGGGCCAGCCAGACATACACCTTC
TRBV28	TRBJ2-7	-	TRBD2	CASRKSGGKNNEQYF	TGTGCCAGCAGAAAAAGCGGGGGGAAGAACAATGAGCAGTACTTC
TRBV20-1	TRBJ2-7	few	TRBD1	CSAPIGQRTGGRCVTYNEQYF	TGCAGTGCACCCATAGGGCAAAGGACAGGGGGGCGTTGCGTAACCTACAATGAGCAGTACTTC
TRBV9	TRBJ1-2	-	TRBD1	CASSVVRQGNYGYTF	TGTGCCAGCAGCGTAGTCCGACAGGGAAACTATGGCTACACCTTC
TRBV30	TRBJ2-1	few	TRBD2	CAWSVGGVEQFF	TGTGCCTGGAGTGTTGGGGGGGTGGAGCAGTTCTTC
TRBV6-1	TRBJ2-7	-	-	CAYGHMGFYEQYF	TGTGCATACGGCCATATGGGATTCTACGAGCAGTACTTC
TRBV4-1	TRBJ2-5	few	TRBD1	CASSQKGIGQGKLETQYF	TGCGCCAGCAGCCAAAAGGGAATCGGACAGGGAAAGTTAGAGACCCAGTACTTC
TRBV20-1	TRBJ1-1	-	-	CSARLTGRGTEAFF	TGCAGTGCTAGGCTCACAGGGAGAGGCACTGAAGCTTTCTTT
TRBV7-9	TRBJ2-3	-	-	CASSLMVITDTQYF	TGTGCCAGCAGCTTAATGGTAATCACAGATACGCAGTATTTT
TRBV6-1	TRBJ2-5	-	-	CASSEIWGETQYF	TGTGCCAGCAGTGAAATCTGGGGAGAGACCCAGTACTTC
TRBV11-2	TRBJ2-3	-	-	CASSIGGASTDTQYF	TGTGCCAGCAGCATTGGCGGGGCTAGCACAGATACGCAGTATTTT
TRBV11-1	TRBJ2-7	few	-	CASSPNQDEQYF	TGTGCCAGCAGTCCAAACCAGGATGAGCAGTACTTC
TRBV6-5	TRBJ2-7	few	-	CASSWVSTASYEQYF	TGTGCCAGCAGTTGGGTCTCGACAGCCAGCTACGAGCAGTACTTC
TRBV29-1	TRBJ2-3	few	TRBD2	CSATTSGSTDTQYF	TGCAGCGCGACGACTAGCGGGAGCACAGATACGCAGTATTTT
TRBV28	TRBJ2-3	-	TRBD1	CASSSPDRGPDTQYF	TGTGCCAGCAGTTCTCCGGACAGGGGGCCAGATACGCAGTATTTT
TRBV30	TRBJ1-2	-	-	CAQSRGSTDYGYTF	TGTGCCCAAAGCCGGGGGTCGACGGACTATGGCTACACCTTC
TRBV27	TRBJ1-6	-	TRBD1	CASSLNPNRQGYNSPLHF	TGTGCCAGCAGTTTAAACCCAAACCGACAGGGCTATAATTCACCCCTCCACTTT
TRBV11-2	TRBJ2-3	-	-	CASSLSPRDTQYF	TGTGCCAGCAGCTTATCCCCCCGGGATACGCAGTATTTT
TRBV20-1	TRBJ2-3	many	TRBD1	CSARVETGGFGDTQYF	TGCAGTGCTAGGGTAGAAACAGGGGGTTTCGGAGATACGCAGTATTTT
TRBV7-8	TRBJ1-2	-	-	CASSLSEVGYGYTF	TGTGCCAGCAGCTTGTCGGAGGTTGGCTATGGCTACACCTTC
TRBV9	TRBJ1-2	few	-	CASSVSSAGHYGYTF	TGTGCCAGCAGCGTGTCTTCGGCAGGGCACTATGGCTACACCTTC
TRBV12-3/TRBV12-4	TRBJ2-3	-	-	CASNSGLARADTQYF	TGTGCCAGCAACTCGGGACTCGCCCGGGCAGATACGCAGTATTTC
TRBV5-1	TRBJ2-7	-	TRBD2	CASSLTSGGYYEQYF	TGCGCCAGCAGCTTAACTAGCGGGGGATACTACGAGCAGTACTTC
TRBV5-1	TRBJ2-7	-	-	CASGGGGEQYF	TGCGCCAGCGGCGGGGGCGGCGAGCAGTACTTC
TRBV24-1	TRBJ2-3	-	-	CATSGGAKDTQYF	TGTGCCACCAGTGGAGGGGCGAAAGATACGCAGTATTTT
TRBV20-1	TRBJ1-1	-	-	CSARDQGRKAFF	TGCAGTGCTAGAGACCAGGGGCGGAAAGCTTTCTTT
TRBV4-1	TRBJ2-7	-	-	CASSQSGTPSSYEQYF	TGCGCCAGCAGCCAGTCCGGGACGCCGAGCTCCTACGAGCAGTACTTC
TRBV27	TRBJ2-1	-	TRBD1	CASSLIFTGTGTYNEQFF	TGTGCCAGCAGTCTTATATTCACCGGGACAGGGACCTACAATGAGCAGTTCTTC
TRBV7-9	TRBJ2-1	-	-	CASSPPVSYEQFF	TGTGCCAGCAGCCCCCCAGTCTCCTACGAGCAGTTCTTC
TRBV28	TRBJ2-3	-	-	CASSMGGSTDTQYF	TGTGCCAGCAGCATGGGCGGAAGCACAGATACGCAGTATTTT
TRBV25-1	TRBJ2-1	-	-	CASSEGRLPYNEQFF	TGTGCCAGCAGTGAGGGGCGGCTTCCATACAATGAGCAGTTCTTC
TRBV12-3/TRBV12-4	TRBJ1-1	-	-	CASSGANPEAFF	TGTGCCAGCAGCGGGGCTAACCCTGAAGCTTTCTTT
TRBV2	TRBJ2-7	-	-	CASSEGAPTFGTYEQYF	TGTGCCAGCAGTGAGGGTGCCCCCACTTTCGGCACCTACGAGCAGTACTTC
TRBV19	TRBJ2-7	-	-	CAGSLTSSSYEQYF	TGTGCCGGTTCCCTTACTAGCAGCTCCTACGAGCAGTACTTC
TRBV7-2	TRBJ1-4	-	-	CASSLRDGGFEKLFF	TGTGCCAGCAGCTTAAGAGACGGGGGCTTTGAAAAACTGTTTTTT